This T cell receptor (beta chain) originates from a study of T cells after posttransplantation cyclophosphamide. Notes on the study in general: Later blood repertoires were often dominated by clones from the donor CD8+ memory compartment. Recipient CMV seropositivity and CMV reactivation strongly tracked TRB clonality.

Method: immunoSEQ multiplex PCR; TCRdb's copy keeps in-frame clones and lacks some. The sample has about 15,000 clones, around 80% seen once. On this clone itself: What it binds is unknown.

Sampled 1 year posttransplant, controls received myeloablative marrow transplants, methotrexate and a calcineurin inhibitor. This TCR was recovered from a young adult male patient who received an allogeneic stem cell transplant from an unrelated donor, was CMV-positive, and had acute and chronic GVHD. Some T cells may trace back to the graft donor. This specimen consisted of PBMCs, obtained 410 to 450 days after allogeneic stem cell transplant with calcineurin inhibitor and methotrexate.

The CDR3, as DNA: TGTGCCAGCAGCTCGGTGACTGAAGCTTTCTTT. Translated, it gives CASSSVTEAFF. This chain connects TRBV7-9 to TRBJ1-1; no firm D call. This CDR3 region has 11 residues. The germline V gene has CDR1 SEHNR and CDR2 FQNEAQ (reference sequence). V was shortened by 4 bases and J by 5 bases, with 5 bases between the two germline ends. The whole variable domain, remainder taken from reference TRBV7-9 and TRBJ1-1, is DTGVSQNPRHKITKRGQNVTFRCDPISEHNRLYWYRQTLGQGPEFLTYFQNEAQLEKSRLLSDRFSAERPKGSFSTLEIQRTEQGDSAMYLCASSSVTEAFFGQGTRLTVV.